Following are 14 T cell receptor beta chains from one sample sequenced in a study of CD8 T cells in ankylosing spondylitis. From the 5' RACE reads, TCRdb called clonotypes with MiXCR, one entry per CDR3 protein. This sample has about 250,000 distinct CDR3 sequences, with over 30% found just once. Sequences were obtained from blood, either unsorted or a sorted T cell fraction (not recorded which). The receptors derive from a male donor with ankylosing spondylitis or in good health (not recorded which).

The J gene is TRBJ2-1, the V gene TRBV29-1, with a possible D match to TRBD1 (7 bases). The CDR3 has 16 residues. The germline gives CDR1 SQVTM, CDR2 ANQGSEA. V was cut by 1 base and J by 2 bases, with 15 bases left in between. In DNA form, the CDR3 reads TGCAGCGTTGAAGGGGGGGACAGCTTAACCTACAATGAGCAGTTCTTC. Its translation is CSVEGGDSLTYNEQFF.

The J gene is TRBJ2-1, the V gene TRBV18; 9 nucleotides line up with TRBD1. Trimming cost V 3 bases and J 7 bases; bases outside gene matches: 4. Germline CDR1 is KGHSH and CDR2 is LQKENI. This CDR3 region has 14 residues. CDR3 loop: CASSPRDRDNEQFF. Here the CDR3 DNA reads TGTGCCAGCTCACCCCGGGACAGGGATAATGAGCAGTTCTTC.

This clonotype was picked up a small number of times. The chain uses TRBV5-1 and TRBJ2-7; D perhaps matches TRBD1 (6 bases). Per the germline V gene, CDR1 is SGHRS and CDR2 is YFSETQ. The CDR3 runs to 13 residues. Between the trimmed V and J ends, which lost 4 bases and 2 bases, there was a span of 10 bases. CDR3 sequence: CASSVRDTYEQYF. DNA of the CDR3: TGCGCCAGCAGCGTCCGGGACACCTACGAGCAGTACTTC.

The chain employs TRBV20-1 and TRBJ2-5, with TRBD1 matching over 8 bases. Germline V gives CDR1 DFQATT, CDR2 SNEGSKA (reference sequence). V trimming: 4 bases; J trimming: 9 bases; junction bases outside the gene matches: 10. The CDR3 loop spans 13 amino acids. The DNA for the CDR3 is TGCAGTGCTACGGACAGGGTATTCGGCGCCCAGTACTTC. Translation: CSATDRVFGAQYF.

The J gene is TRBJ2-3, the V gene TRBV24-1; D may be TRBD1 (6 bases). Per the germline V gene, CDR1 is KGHDR and CDR2 is SFDVKD. There are 16 residues in the CDR3. V was shortened by 4 bases and J by 0 bases, with 13 bases between the two germline ends. The CDR3 here is CATSDRTVHSTDTQYF. DNA for the CDR3: TGTGCCACCAGTGACCGGACAGTTCATAGCACAGATACGCAGTATTTT.

This clonotype came up a few times. The rearrangement uses TRBV12-3 or TRBV12-4 and TRBJ2-5; 7 bases map to TRBD2. The ends lost 6 bases at V and 0 bases at J; junction bases unmatched: 1. The CDR3 is 13 residues long. CDR3 sequence: CASRGGDQETQYF. Written as DNA, the CDR3 is TGTGCCAGCAGGGGGGGGGACCAAGAGACCCAGTACTTC.

The chain combines TRBV5-5 with TRBJ1-4, with D hard to call. Germline CDR1 and CDR2: SGHKS and YYEKEE (reference sequence). Trimming took 1 base from V and 0 from J, leaving 4 bases between them. The CDR3 has 14 residues. CDR3 sequence: CASSLPTTNEKLFF. The CDR3 bases are TGTGCCAGCAGCTTGCCAACAACTAATGAAAAACTGTTTTTT.

The V call is TRBV7-8, the J call TRBJ2-1; D is undetermined. Trimming removed 2 bases from V and 3 bases from J, with 8 bases in between. The germline V gene encodes CDR1 SGHVS and CDR2 FQNEAQ. CDR3 size: 14 residues. The chain's CDR3 is CASSLTNGYNEQFF. Here the CDR3 DNA reads TGTGCCAGCAGCTTAACAAACGGCTACAATGAGCAGTTCTTC.

This chain connects TRBV2 to TRBJ2-1; D ambiguous. The V gene's germline CDR1 is SNHLY and CDR2 FYNNEI. This CDR3 has 14 residues. Trimming stripped 1 base from V and 8 bases from J, with 12 bases between. CDR3 sequence (DNA): TGTGCCAGCAGTGAAGTCCCACACGTACATGAGCAGTTCTTC. Translation: CASSEVPHVHEQFF.

The chain uses TRBV12-3 or TRBV12-4 and TRBJ2-5; 9 nucleotides match TRBD2. The CDR3 spans 15 residues. The V gene end was trimmed by 8 bases and the J gene end by 1 base; junction bases not matched to a gene: 8. This chain's CDR3 is CASGRAGGIQETQYF. The CDR3 DNA is TGTGCCAGCGGTAGAGCGGGGGGCATCCAAGAGACCCAGTACTTC.

The table lists this clonotype with a few counts. The V gene is TRBV6-5, the J gene TRBJ2-3; no clear D gene. The V end lost 8 bases, the J end lost 4 bases, and 4 bases lay between the germline ends. CDR3 length: 10 residues. From germline, CDR1 is MNHEY and CDR2 SVGAGI. CDR3 sequence (DNA): TGTGCCAGCCGGGCAGATACGCAGTATTTT. It codes for CASRADTQYF.

The chain's CDR3 is CASSLAIGPGANVLTF. CDR3 nucleotides: TGTGCCAGCAGTTTAGCGATAGGGCCTGGGGCCAACGTCCTGACTTTC. The chain has TRBV12-3 or TRBV12-4 and TRBJ2-6; the D is unclear. V was shortened by 0 bases and J by 2 bases, with 8 bases between the two germline ends. There are 16 residues in the CDR3.

The sample holds a few counts of this clonotype. This chain links TRBV20-1 with TRBJ1-2; 9 bases agree with TRBD1. Germline V CDR1 and CDR2: DFQATT, SNEGSKA (reference sequence). The CDR3 contains 13 residues. V gave up 6 bases and J gave up 7 bases; unmatched junction bases: 9. CDR3 sequence: CSAWTGEEGGYTF. The CDR3 DNA follows: TGCAGTGCCTGGACAGGGGAAGAGGGTGGCTACACCTTC.

The rearrangement links TRBV9 to TRBJ2-5; D possibly uses TRBD1 or TRBD2 (5 bases each). CDR3 length equals 15 residues. CDR1 is SGDLS and CDR2 is YYNGEE in the germline V gene. Trimming took 3 bases from V and 4 from J, leaving 16 bases between them. CDR3 bases: TGTGCCAGCAGCGAGATCTGGGGGTCATCAGAGACCCAGTACTTC. Translated: CASSEIWGSSETQYF.